Included here is one T cell receptor (beta chain) sequence, with context. The assay was immunoSEQ multiplex PCR, and TCRdb's table has in-frame clones only and misses some. The sample contains some 62,000 clones, around 81% of which appear only once. Per the germline V gene, CDR1 is ENHRY and CDR2 is SYGVKD. This CDR3 spans 11 amino acids. Between the trimmed V and J ends, which lost 4 bases and 4 bases, there was a span of 2 bases. This entry belongs to a study of OX40 agonist ivuxolimab in advanced cancers. The sequences come from CD4+ or CD8+ T cells sorted from blood, collected in a trial of the OX40 agonist ivuxolimab. J is TRBJ1-3 and V is TRBV10-3, with no clear D. The receptor's source is an adult with an advanced solid tumor such as melanoma, head and neck, liver or kidney cancer. The CDR3 DNA sequence: TGTGCCATCAGTGGGGGAAACACCATATATTTT. Translated, it gives CAISGGNTIYF.